The next 7 T cell receptor beta chains were all read from a single sample in a study of cytomegalovirus exposure and HLA in healthy donors. A multiplex PCR was run with 60 Vbeta primers and 13 Jbeta primers. TCRdb's copy holds only in-frame clones and misses some; the assay was immunoSEQ multiplex PCR. The sample lists around 160,000 clones, roughly two thirds occurring once. Input material: PBMCs. The receptors here all came from a woman aged 40 to 55 in good health and CMV-seropositive.

DNA for the CDR3: TGTGCCAGCAGCCATCTGACAGCCCGAGGAGATACGCAGTATTTT. Translating gives CASSHLTARGDTQYF. This chain links TRBV7-8 with TRBJ2-3; D is possibly TRBD1 (5 bases). This CDR3 is built from 15 residues. V shed 5 bases and J shed 5 bases, with 17 bases lying between them. Germline V gives CDR1 SGHVS, CDR2 FQNEAQ.

The CDR3 DNA reads as TGCGCCAGCAGCCCACGTGCGGGAGTCGGGGATGAGCAGTTCTTC. Encoded protein: CASSPRAGVGDEQFF. The chain joins TRBV4-3 to TRBJ2-1; 7 bases match TRBD2. J gave up 8 bases and V 4 bases, and 11 bases lay outside the gene matches. From germline, CDR1 is LGHNA and CDR2 YSLEER. The CDR3 is made up of 15 amino acids.

V and J are TRBV4-2 and TRBJ1-3; 7 bases align to TRBD1. The CDR3 covers 15 residues. Germline V gene lookup returns CDR1 LGHNA and CDR2 YNFKEQ. After removal of 0 bases from V and 2 bases from J, the junction contained 1 base not matched to a gene. The CDR3, as DNA: TGTGCCAGCAGCCAAGATCAGGGGGCTGGAAACACCATATATTTT. Amino acids: CASSQDQGAGNTIYF.

The chain has TRBV18 and TRBJ1-2; no reliable D call. With 2 bases removed from V and 2 bases from J, the gap between germline ends came to 12 bases. Per the germline V gene, CDR1 is KGHSH and CDR2 is LQKENI. The CDR3 length is 15 residues. CDR3 bases: TGTGCCAGCTCACCAAGCACCGGGTCAAACTATGGCTACACCTTC. Protein sequence: CASSPSTGSNYGYTF.

The rearrangement joins TRBV2 to TRBJ2-7, with D possibly TRBD2 on 5 matching bases. This CDR3 region has 17 residues. The ends were cut back, 5 bases at V and 5 bases at J, with 25 bases in the middle. Germline loops: CDR1 SNHLY, CDR2 FYNNEI. The CDR3 is CASSPPRNPSGLNEQYF. The CDR3 nucleotides read TGTGCCAGCAGTCCACCAAGGAATCCCAGCGGTCTTAACGAGCAGTACTTC.

The V call is TRBV19, the J call TRBJ1-5, with 9 bases identical to TRBD1. Germline CDR1 and CDR2: LNHDA and SQIVND (reference sequence). This CDR3 is 15 amino acids long. V lost 5 bases to trimming and J lost 7 bases; unmatched junction nucleotides: 9. The CDR3 bases are TGTGCCAGTAGTCTCTGGGACAGGGAGGGGCAGCCCCAGCATTTT. Amino acids: CASSLWDREGQPQHF. Supplemented by reference TRBV19 and TRBJ1-5, the full variable domain reads DGGITQSPKYLFRKEGQNVTLSCEQNLNHDAMYWYRQDPGQGLRLIYYSQIVNDFQKGDIAEGYSVSREKKESFPLTVTSAQKNPTAFYLCASSLWDREGQPQHFGDGTRLSIL.

The CDR3 coding sequence is TGCGCCAGCAGCTTGTCGGGGGGTACGAACTCCTACGAGCAGTACTTC. This translates into CASSLSGGTNSYEQYF. The chain couples TRBV5-1 to TRBJ2-7; 7 nucleotides line up with TRBD2. V lost 1 base and J lost 0; bases outside the gene matches: 7. The CDR3 loop spans 16 amino acids. CDR1 is SGHRS, CDR2 YFSETQ, per germline.